Listed here is a single T cell receptor (beta chain). No antigen is known for it. PCR was performed using 60 Vbeta and 13 Jbeta primers. The data were produced by immunoSEQ multiplex PCR, yet TCRdb's version contains in-frame clones alone and is incomplete. The sample gives approximately 200,000 clones, 65% to 90% of which show up once; around 1.5% is in the top ten. The data were taken from a study of cytomegalovirus exposure and HLA in healthy donors. Study results and limitations: Immune exposure data for these donors was limited to CMV serostatus.

This TCR was recovered from a girl between 5 and 17 years old in good health and CMV-seronegative. Sample: PBMCs.

The CDR3 loop is CASSLVRGVEAFF. DNA of the CDR3: TGTGCCAGCAGCTTAGTCCGGGGGGTTGAAGCTTTCTTT. The chain uses TRBV7-8 and TRBJ1-1, with a possible D match to TRBD1 (5 bases). V was shortened by 1 base and J by 7 bases, with 10 bases between the two germline ends. This CDR3 is built from 13 residues. Germline CDR1 reads SGHVS; CDR2 reads FQNEAQ.